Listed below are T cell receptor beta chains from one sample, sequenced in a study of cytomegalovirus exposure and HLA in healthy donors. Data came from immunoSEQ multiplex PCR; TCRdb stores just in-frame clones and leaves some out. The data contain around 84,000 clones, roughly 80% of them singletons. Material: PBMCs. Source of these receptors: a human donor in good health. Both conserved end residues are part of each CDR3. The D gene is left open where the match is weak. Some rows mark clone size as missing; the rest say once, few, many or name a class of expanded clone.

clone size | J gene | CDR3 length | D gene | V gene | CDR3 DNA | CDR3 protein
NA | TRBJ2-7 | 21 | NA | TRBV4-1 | TGCGCCAGCAGCCAACGCCCGAGGCTAATCCCGGGGACACGGATTGAGAGCGAGCAGTACTTC | CASSQRPRLIPGTRIESEQYF
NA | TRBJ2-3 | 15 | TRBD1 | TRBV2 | TGTGGAGGAACTACAGGGGGCGTTAGGACAGATACGCAGTATTTT | CGGTTGGVRTDTQYF
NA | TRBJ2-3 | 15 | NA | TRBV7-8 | TGTGCCAGCAGCTCGGAGGGGGCGAGCACAGATACGCAGTATTTT | CASSSEGASTDTQYF
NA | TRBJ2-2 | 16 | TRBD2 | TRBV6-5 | TGTGCCAGCAGTTATGGACACCCCTCGGGAGGCGGGGAGCTGTTTTTT | CASSYGHPSGGGELFF
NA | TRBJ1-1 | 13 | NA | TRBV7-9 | TGTGCCAGCAGCCAAGCCGAGGCCGTTGGAGCTTTCTTT | CASSQAEAVGAFF
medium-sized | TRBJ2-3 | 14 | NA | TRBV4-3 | TGCGCCAGCAGCCAATTGGCGGCCACAGATACGCAGTATTTT | CASSQLAATDTQYF
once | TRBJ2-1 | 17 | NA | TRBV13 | TGTGCCAGCAGCTTAGGCGGGGGGCCATTATCCTACAATGAGCAGTTCTTC | CASSLGGGPLSYNEQFF
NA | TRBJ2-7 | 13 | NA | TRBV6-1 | TGTGCCAGCAGTGAAGTGCGGGGCAACGAGCAGTACTTC | CASSEVRGNEQYF
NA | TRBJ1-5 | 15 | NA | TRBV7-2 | TGTGCCAGCAGCTCAACTATACTTACAGGGAGCCCCCAGCATTTT | CASSSTILTGSPQHF
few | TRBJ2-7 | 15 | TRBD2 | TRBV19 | TGTGCCAGTAGCGAGATAGCGGGGCCTTCCTACGAGCAGTACTTC | CASSEIAGPSYEQYF
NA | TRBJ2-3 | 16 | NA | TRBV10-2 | TGCGCCAGCAGTGACAACGGACAGAGTGGGCAAGATACGCAGTATTTT | CASSDNGQSGQDTQYF
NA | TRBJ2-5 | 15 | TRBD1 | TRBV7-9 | TGTGCCAGCAGCTTAGTAGGACAGGGGCAAGAGACCCAGTACTTC | CASSLVGQGQETQYF
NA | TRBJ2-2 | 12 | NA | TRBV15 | TGTGCTTCTCGGGCAGGGGAAGGGGAGCTGTTTTTT | CASRAGEGELFF
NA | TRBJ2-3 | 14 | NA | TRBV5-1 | TGCGCCAGCAGCTCAGGGGTTGGGACAGATACGCAGTATTTT | CASSSGVGTDTQYF
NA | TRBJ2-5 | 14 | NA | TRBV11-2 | TGTGCCAGCAGCTCTGACGACAGGTTCGAGACCCAGTACTTC | CASSSDDRFETQYF
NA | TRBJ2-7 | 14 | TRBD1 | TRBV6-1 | TGTGCCAGCAACAGAGACAGGGGTCGGAACGAGCAGTACTTC | CASNRDRGRNEQYF
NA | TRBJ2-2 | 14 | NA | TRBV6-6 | TGTGCCAGCAGTTACTCGACTAGTTACGGGGAGCTGTTTTTT | CASSYSTSYGELFF